This TCR beta chain derives from a study of T-cell reconstitution after alpha-beta-depleted transplantation in children. TCRbeta library preparation incorporated unique molecular identifiers. TCRdb recomputed calls from the PCR reads with MiXCR, one row per CDR3 protein. The profile shows about 420,000 distinct CDR3 sequences, approximately 11% of them singletons. V dropped 3 bases and J dropped 7 bases, with 6 bases sitting between them. The CDR3 length is 12 residues. Germline loops: CDR1 LNHDA, CDR2 SQIVND (reference sequence). The genes are TRBV19 and TRBJ2-2; D is undetermined. This sample comprised PBMCs from the stem cell graft donor, obtained from the stem cell graft. The receptor was derived from a human donor who donated a stem cell graft to a child with acute myeloid leukemia. The CDR3, as DNA: TGTGCCAGTAGTATTGGTTACGGGGAGCTGTTTTTT. Translated: CASSIGYGELFF.